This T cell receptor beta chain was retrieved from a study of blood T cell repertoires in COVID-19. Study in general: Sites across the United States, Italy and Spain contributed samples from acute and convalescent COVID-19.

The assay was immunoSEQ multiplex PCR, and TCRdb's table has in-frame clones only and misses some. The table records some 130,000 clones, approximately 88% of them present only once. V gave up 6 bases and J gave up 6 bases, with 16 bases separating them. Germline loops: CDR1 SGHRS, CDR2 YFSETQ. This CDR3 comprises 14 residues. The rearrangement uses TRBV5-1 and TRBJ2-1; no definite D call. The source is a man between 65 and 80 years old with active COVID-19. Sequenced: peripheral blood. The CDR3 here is CASTLWSPANEQFF. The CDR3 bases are TGCGCCAGCACCCTCTGGAGCCCGGCCAATGAGCAGTTCTTC.